The present T cell receptor (beta chain) was sequenced within a study of cytomegalovirus exposure and HLA in healthy donors. Separate from the roughly 720-subject first cohort, the roughly 110-subject validation cohort was the one that the donors belonged to. Repertoires were generated with immunoSEQ multiplex PCR, while TCRdb's copy carries only in-frame clones and drops some. The data hold tens of thousands of clones, with roughly nine tenths observed a single time. Worth noting for this clone: Its antigen remains unidentified.

Study-wide findings and caveats: The authors enumerated 150 to 200 TCR beta chains as linked to cytomegalovirus.

Germline V lookup: CDR1 MNHNS, CDR2 SASEGT. Trimming stripped 5 bases from V and 5 bases from J, with 10 bases between. CDR3 size: 12 residues. The sequenced material came from PBMCs. The rearrangement links TRBV6-1 to TRBJ2-7, with a weak D call TRBD1 (5 bases). This receptor was identified in a young woman in good health and CMV-seropositive. The CDR3 here is CASSIGADEQYF. CDR3 nucleotide sequence: TGTGCCAGCAGTATTGGGGCCGACGAGCAGTACTTC.